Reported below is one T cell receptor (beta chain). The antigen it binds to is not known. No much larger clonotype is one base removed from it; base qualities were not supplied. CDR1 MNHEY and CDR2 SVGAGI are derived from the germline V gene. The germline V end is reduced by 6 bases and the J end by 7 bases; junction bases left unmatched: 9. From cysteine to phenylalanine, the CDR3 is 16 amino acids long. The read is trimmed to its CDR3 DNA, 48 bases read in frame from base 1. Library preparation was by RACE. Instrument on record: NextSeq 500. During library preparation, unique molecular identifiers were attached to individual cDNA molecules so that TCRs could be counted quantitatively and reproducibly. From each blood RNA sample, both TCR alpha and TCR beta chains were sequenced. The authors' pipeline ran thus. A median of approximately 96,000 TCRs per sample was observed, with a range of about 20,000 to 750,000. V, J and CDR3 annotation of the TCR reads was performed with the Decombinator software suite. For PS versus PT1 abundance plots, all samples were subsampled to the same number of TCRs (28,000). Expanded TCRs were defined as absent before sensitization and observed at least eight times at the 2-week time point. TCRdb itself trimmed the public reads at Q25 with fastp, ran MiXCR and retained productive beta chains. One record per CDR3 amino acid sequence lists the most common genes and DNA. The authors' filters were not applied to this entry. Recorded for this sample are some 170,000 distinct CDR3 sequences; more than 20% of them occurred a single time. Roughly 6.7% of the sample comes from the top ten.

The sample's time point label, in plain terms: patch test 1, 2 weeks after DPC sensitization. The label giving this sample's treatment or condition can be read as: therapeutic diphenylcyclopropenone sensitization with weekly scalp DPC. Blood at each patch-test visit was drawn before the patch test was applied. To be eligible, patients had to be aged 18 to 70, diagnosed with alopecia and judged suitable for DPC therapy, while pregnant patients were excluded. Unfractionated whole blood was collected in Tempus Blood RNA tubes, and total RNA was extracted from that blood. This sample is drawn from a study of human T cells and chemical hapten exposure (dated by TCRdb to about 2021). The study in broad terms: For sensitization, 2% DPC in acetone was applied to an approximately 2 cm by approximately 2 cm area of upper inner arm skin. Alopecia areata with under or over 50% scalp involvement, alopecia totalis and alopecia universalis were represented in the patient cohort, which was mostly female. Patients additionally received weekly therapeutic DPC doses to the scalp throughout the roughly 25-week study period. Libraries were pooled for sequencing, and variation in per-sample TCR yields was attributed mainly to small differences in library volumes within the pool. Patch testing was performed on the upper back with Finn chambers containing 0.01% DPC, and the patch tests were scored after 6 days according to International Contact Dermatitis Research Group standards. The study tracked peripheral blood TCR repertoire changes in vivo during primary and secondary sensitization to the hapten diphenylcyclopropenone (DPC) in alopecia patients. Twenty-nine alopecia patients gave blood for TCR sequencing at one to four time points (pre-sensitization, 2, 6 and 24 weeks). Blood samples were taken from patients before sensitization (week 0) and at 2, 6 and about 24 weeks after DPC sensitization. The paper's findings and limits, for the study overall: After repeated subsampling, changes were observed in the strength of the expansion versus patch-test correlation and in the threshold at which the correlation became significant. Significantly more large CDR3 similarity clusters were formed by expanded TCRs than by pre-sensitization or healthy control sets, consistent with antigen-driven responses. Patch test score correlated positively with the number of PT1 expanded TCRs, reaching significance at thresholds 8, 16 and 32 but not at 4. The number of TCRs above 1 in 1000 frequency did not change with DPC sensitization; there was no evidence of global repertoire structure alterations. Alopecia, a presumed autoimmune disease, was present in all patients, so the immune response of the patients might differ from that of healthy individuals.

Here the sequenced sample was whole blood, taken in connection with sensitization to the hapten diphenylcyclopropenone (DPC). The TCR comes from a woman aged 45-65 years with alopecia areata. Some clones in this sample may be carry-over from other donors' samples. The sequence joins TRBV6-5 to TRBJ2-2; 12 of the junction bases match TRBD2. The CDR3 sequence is CASRARLAGDSGELFF. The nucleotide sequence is TGTGCCAGCAGGGCCCGACTAGCGGGAGACAGCGGGGAGCTGTTTTTT.